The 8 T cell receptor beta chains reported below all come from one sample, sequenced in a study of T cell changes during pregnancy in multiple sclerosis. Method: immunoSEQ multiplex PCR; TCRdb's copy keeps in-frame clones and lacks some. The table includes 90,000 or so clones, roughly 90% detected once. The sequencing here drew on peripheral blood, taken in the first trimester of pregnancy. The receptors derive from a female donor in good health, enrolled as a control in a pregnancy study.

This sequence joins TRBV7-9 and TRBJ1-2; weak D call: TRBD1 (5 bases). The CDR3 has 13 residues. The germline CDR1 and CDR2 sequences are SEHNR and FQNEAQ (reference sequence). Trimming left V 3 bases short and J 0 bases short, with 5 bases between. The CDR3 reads CASSLDTNYGYTF. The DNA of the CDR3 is TGTGCCAGCAGCTTGGACACTAACTATGGCTACACCTTC.

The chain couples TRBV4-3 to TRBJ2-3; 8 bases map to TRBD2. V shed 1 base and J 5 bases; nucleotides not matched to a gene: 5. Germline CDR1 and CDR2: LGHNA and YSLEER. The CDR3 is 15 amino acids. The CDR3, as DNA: TGCGCCAGCAGCCAAGCGGGGGCGGGGGGAGATACGCAGTATTTT. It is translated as CASSQAGAGGDTQYF.

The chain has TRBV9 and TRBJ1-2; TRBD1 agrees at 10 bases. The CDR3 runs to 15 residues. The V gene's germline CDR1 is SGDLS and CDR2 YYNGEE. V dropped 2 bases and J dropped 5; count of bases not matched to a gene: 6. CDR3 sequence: CASSVGQGDRYGYTF. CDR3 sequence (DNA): TGTGCCAGCAGCGTTGGACAGGGGGATAGGTATGGCTACACCTTC.

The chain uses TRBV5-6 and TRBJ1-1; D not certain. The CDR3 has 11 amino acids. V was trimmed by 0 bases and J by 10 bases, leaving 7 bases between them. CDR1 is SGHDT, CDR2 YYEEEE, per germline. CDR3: CASSLGPLAFF. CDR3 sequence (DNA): TGTGCCAGCAGCTTGGGGCCGTTAGCTTTCTTT.

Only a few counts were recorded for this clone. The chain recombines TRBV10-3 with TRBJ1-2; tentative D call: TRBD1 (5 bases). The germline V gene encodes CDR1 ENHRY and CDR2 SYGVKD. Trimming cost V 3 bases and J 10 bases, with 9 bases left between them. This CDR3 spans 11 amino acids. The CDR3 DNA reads TGTGCCATCAGTGAAAAGGGGCCCTACACCTTC. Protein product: CAISEKGPYTF.

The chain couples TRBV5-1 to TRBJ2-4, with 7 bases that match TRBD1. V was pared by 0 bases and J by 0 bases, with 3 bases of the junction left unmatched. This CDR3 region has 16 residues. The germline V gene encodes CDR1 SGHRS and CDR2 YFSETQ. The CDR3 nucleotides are TGCGCCAGCAGCTTGGAGGGACAGATAGCCAAAAACATTCAGTACTTC. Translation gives CASSLEGQIAKNIQYF.

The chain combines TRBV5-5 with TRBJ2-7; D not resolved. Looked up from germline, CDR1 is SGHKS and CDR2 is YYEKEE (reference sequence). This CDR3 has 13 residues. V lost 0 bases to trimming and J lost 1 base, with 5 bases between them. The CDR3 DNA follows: TGTGCCAGCAGCTTGGCCGAGTCCTACGAGCAGTACTTC. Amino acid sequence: CASSLAESYEQYF.

CDR3 coding DNA: TGTGCCAGCAGCCCTCAGGGGAGCTCTGGAAACACCATATATTTT. This gives the protein CASSPQGSSGNTIYF. The V gene is TRBV7-9, the J gene TRBJ1-3, with D tentatively TRBD1 (6 bases). The CDR3 totals 15 residues. Deletions cut 5 bases from V and 0 bases from J, with 11 bases between. Per the germline V gene, CDR1 is SEHNR and CDR2 is FQNEAQ (reference sequence).